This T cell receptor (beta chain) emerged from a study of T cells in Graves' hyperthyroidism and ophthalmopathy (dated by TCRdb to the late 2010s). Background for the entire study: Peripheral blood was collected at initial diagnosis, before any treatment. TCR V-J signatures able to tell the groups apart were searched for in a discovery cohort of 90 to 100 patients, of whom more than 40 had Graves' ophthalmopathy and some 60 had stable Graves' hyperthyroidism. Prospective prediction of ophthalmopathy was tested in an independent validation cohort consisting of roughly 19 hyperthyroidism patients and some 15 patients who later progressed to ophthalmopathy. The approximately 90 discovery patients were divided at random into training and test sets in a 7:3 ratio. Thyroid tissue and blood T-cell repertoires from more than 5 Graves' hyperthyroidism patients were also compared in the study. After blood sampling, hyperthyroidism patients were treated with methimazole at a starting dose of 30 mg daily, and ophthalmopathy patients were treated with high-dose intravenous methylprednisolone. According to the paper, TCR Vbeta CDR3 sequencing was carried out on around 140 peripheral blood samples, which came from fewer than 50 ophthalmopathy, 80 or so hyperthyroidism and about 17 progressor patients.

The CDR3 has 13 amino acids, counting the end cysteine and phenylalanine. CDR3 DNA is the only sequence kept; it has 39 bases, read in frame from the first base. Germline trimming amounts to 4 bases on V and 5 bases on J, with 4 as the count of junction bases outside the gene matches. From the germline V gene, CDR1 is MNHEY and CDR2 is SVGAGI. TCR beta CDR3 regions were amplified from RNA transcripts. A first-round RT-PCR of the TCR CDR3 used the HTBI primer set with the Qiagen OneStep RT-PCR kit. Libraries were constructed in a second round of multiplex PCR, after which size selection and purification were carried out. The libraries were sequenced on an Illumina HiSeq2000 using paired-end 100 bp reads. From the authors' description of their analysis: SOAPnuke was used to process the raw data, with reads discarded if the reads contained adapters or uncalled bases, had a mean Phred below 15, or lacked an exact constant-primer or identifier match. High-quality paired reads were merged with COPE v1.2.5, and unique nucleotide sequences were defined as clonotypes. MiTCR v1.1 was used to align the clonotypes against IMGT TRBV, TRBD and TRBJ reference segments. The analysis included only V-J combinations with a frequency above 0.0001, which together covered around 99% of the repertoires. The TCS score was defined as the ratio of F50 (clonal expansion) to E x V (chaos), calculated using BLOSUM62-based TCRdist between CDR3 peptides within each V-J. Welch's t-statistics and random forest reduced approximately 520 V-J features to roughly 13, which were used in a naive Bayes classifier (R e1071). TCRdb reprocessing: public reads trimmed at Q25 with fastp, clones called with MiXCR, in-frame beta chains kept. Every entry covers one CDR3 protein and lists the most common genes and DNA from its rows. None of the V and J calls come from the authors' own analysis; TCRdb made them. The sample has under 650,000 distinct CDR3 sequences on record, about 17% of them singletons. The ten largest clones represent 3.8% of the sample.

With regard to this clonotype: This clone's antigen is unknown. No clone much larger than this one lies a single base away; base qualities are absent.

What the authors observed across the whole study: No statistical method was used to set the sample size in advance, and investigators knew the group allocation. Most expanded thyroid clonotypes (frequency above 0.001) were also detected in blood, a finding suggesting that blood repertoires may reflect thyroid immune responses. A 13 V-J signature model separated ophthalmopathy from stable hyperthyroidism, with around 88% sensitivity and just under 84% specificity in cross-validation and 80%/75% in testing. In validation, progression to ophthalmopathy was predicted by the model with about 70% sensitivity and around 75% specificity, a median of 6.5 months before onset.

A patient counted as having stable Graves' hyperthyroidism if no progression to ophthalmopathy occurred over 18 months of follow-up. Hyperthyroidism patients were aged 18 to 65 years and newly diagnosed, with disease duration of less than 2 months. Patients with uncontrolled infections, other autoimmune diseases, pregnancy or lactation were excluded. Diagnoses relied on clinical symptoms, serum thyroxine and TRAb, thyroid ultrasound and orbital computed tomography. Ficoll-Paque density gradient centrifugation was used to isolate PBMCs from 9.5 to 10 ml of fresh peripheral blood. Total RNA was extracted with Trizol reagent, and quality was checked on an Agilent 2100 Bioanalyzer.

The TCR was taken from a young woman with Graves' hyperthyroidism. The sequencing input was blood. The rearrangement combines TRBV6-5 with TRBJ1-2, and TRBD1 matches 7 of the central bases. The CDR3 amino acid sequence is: CASSWGQLYGYTF. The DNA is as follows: TGTGCCAGCAGTTGGGGACAGCTATATGGCTACACCTTC.